Each of the 21 T cell receptor beta chains below was sequenced from the same sample in a study of T cell repertoires in cytomegalovirus infection. From the reads, TCRdb called clonotypes with MiXCR, one entry per CDR3 protein. The sample comprises a few hundred thousand distinct CDR3 sequences, less than 20% of which are singletons, and less than 9.5% rests with the top ten. The sample was PBMCs. The receptor source for this set is a human donor in good health (CMV status not recorded). Some clones in this sample may be carry-over from other donors' samples.

This clonotype was detected a few times. V gene TRBV11-2 combines with J gene TRBJ1-5, with D uncertain. Trimming took off 3 bases at V and 6 bases at J, with 9 bases between the two ends. Germline CDR1 SGHAT, CDR2 FQNNGV. CDR3 length: 13 amino acids. The CDR3 region is CASSFSEGQPQHF. In nucleotides, the CDR3 is TGTGCCAGCAGCTTTTCCGAGGGTCAGCCCCAGCATTTT.

This chain joins TRBV6-2 or TRBV6-3 and TRBJ2-7; a possible D gene is TRBD1 (6 bases). This CDR3 comprises 15 residues. The germline V and J ends were trimmed by 6 bases and 3 bases, with 18 bases remaining between them. Germline V lookup: CDR1 MNHEY, CDR2 SVGEGT. This CDR3 is CASRPSDSLLYEQYF. Written as DNA, the CDR3 is TGTGCCAGCAGACCCTCGGACAGTCTCCTCTACGAGCAGTACTTC.

V and J are TRBV14 and TRBJ2-3; 9 nucleotides match TRBD2. Germline CDR1 is SGHDN and CDR2 is FVKESK. V was clipped by 4 bases and J by 0 bases; unmatched bases: 5. The CDR3 is made up of 16 amino acids. The CDR3 is CASSLLAGTSTDTQYF. In DNA form, the CDR3 reads TGTGCCAGCAGCCTTCTAGCGGGGACTAGCACAGATACGCAGTATTTT.

V gene TRBV19 combines with J gene TRBJ2-3; 12 bases are a match to TRBD2. CDR1 is LNHDA, CDR2 SQIVND, per germline (reference sequence). The CDR3 spans 15 residues. V shed 4 bases, J shed 6 bases, and the junction held 5 bases outside the gene matches. CDR3 coding DNA: TGTGCCAGTAGTACTAGACTAGCGGGGGCGGATACGCAGTATTTT. Encoded protein: CASSTRLAGADTQYF.

This clonotype was counted many times. This rearrangement joins TRBV28 to TRBJ2-1; D may be TRBD1 (6 bases). Trimming cost V 4 bases and J 6 bases, with 13 bases left between them. Germline CDR1 and CDR2: MDHEN and SYDVKM. The CDR3 runs 14 residues. The CDR3 sequence: CASSSHRDTNEQFF. In DNA, the CDR3 is TGTGCCAGCAGTTCGCACCGGGACACCAATGAGCAGTTCTTC.

There are many counts of this clonotype. The J gene is TRBJ2-7, the V gene TRBV12-3 or TRBV12-4; D unclear. This CDR3 has 16 residues. V was pared by 1 base and J by 0 bases, with 13 bases between. The chain's CDR3 is CASSLVSLPISYEQYF. The CDR3, as DNA: TGTGCCAGCAGTTTAGTCTCCCTCCCAATCTCCTACGAGCAGTACTTC.

The chain links TRBV19 to TRBJ2-3; D might be TRBD1 (5 bases). This CDR3 has 16 residues. Germline assignment: CDR1 LNHDA and CDR2 SQIVND (reference sequence). V dropped 1 base and J dropped 2 bases, with 13 bases sitting between them. CDR3 in DNA: TGTGCCAGTAGTATAGGGCCGACAGACTTCACAGATACGCAGTATTTT. Translating it yields CASSIGPTDFTDTQYF.

This clonotype appeared a few times. The chain joins TRBV5-6 to TRBJ1-5; perhaps TRBD1 as D (5 bases). The CDR3 covers 14 residues. Trimming removed 4 bases at V and 6 bases at J, with 14 bases between. The germline V gene encodes CDR1 SGHDT and CDR2 YYEEEE. The CDR3 DNA reads as TGTGCCAGCAGCCGGGAGGGGACTAGTCAGCCCCAGCATTTT. Translation: CASSREGTSQPQHF.

A few counts support this clonotype. J is TRBJ2-7 and V is TRBV14, with TRBD2 identical over 9 bases. The ends lost 4 bases at V and 11 bases at J; junction bases unmatched: 3. The V gene's germline CDR1 is SGHDN and CDR2 FVKESK. CDR3 length: 11 amino acids. Here the CDR3 DNA reads TGTGCCAGCAGCCCCGGGACTAGCAAGTACTTC. Amino acids: CASSPGTSKYF.

This clonotype was recorded at least ten times. The CDR3 bases are TGTGCCAGCAGCTTAATGTTTGAGACCCAGTACTTC. It encodes CASSLMFETQYF. This chain links TRBV7-2 with TRBJ2-5; D unclear. The CDR3 sequence is 12 residues long. With 2 bases removed from V and 5 bases from J, the gap between germline ends came to 6 bases. CDR1 is SGHTA and CDR2 is FQGNSA in the germline V gene.

The rearrangement uses TRBV19 and TRBJ1-4, with TRBD1 matching 10 bases. Unmatched junction bases numbered 6, after V lost 10 bases and J lost 7 bases. This CDR3 comprises 13 residues. The germline CDR1 and CDR2 sequences are LNHDA and SQIVND (reference sequence). The CDR3: CATLGQGSEKLFF. The CDR3, as DNA: TGTGCCACCCTGGGACAGGGGTCTGAAAAACTGTTTTTT.

This clonotype was recorded many times. The chain employs TRBV7-8 and TRBJ2-4; D gene unclear. V lost 2 bases, J lost 3 bases, and 14 bases lay in between. This CDR3 has 16 amino acids. The germline CDR1 and CDR2 sequences are SGHVS and FQNEAQ. The CDR3 protein is CASSLNPGRIKNIQYF. Written as DNA, the CDR3 is TGTGCCAGCAGCTTAAACCCCGGGCGGATCAAAAACATTCAGTACTTC.

This clonotype was seen only once. This sequence joins TRBV19 and TRBJ2-7; D gene uncertain. Germline V gene sequence: CDR1 LNHDA, CDR2 SQIVND (reference sequence). The V end lost 11 bases, the J end lost 0 bases, and 8 bases lay between the germline ends. The length of the CDR3 is 11 residues. The CDR3, as DNA: TGTGCCTCAGGTTTCTCCTACGAGCAGTACTTC. Translated: CASGFSYEQYF. Filled out from reference TRBV19 and TRBJ2-7, the complete variable domain reads DGGITQSPKYLFRKEGQNVTLSCEQNLNHDAMYWYRQDPGQGLRLIYYSQIVNDFQKGDIAEGYSVSREKKESFPLTVTSAQKNPTAFYLCASGFSYEQYFGPGTRLTVT.

The count of this clonotype is one. The chain couples TRBV7-8 to TRBJ1-2; no reliable D call. Germline V CDR1 and CDR2: SGHVS, FQNEAQ. The CDR3 is 13 residues long. V gave up 5 bases and J gave up 4 bases, with 11 bases separating them. In nucleotides, the CDR3 is TGTGCCAGCAGCGGGATATATGGCTATGGCTACACCTTC. This gives the protein CASSGIYGYGYTF.

This clonotype appeared many times. The chain employs TRBV7-2 and TRBJ1-1; 10 nucleotides line up with TRBD1. V was clipped by 5 bases and J by 5 bases; unmatched bases: 5. Germline lookup yields CDR1 SGHTA and CDR2 FQGNSA. CDR3 size: 14 residues. The CDR3 spells CASSLDRGWTEAFF. CDR3 nucleotides: TGTGCCAGCAGCCTGGACAGGGGGTGGACTGAAGCTTTCTTT.

This clonotype was seen only once. A much larger clone lies a single base off, so this may be a read error. This rearrangement joins TRBV7-9 to TRBJ2-1, with D possibly being TRBD1 (6 bases). Looked up from germline, CDR1 is SEHNR and CDR2 is FQNEAQ (reference sequence). This CDR3 region has 16 residues. The CDR3 spells CASSLAQGPAVNERFF. For the CDR3, the DNA is TGTGCCAGCAGCTTAGCGCAGGGGCCGGCCGTCAATGAGCGGTTCTTC. The full variable domain, in which reference TRBV7-9 and TRBJ2-1 provide the parts outside the CDR3, is DTGVSQNPRHKITKRGQNVTFRCDPISEHNRLYWYRQTLGQGPEFLTYFQNEAQLEKSRLLSDRFSAERPKGSFSTLEIQRTEQGDSAMYLCASSLAQGPAVNERFFGPGTRLTVL.

This clonotype was counted only a few times. The rearrangement uses TRBV12-3 or TRBV12-4 and TRBJ2-1; 7 nucleotides agree with TRBD1. CDR3 length equals 18 residues. J gave up 8 bases and V 2 bases, and 18 bases lay outside the gene matches. CDR3 loop: CASSLLLVGRDRPDEQFF. The CDR3 DNA reads as TGTGCCAGCAGTTTATTGTTGGTAGGTCGGGACAGACCCGATGAGCAGTTCTTC.

The sample holds many counts of this clonotype. CDR3 sequence: CASSLGRLSTDTQYF. The CDR3 nucleotides are TGTGCCAGCAGCTTAGGTAGGCTTAGCACAGATACGCAGTATTTT. The V gene is TRBV7-2, the J gene TRBJ2-3, with D unclear. Germline assignment: CDR1 SGHTA and CDR2 FQGNSA. The CDR3 is 15 amino acids. Deletions cut 1 base from V and 0 bases from J, with 8 bases between.

Details on this clonotype: A read error may explain this, as a much larger clone is one base away. The CDR3 DNA reads TGTGCCAGCAGCTTTCAGACTACAGATACGCATTATTTT. It specifies CASSFQTTDTHYF. The chain employs TRBV7-2 and TRBJ2-3, with D maybe TRBD2 (5 bases). Germline-derived CDR1 and CDR2 are SGHTA and FQGNSA. The length of the CDR3 is 13 residues.

This chain uses TRBV20-1 with TRBJ2-1; 8 bases fit TRBD2. Germline CDR1 and CDR2: DFQATT and SNEGSKA (reference sequence). V lost 2 bases, J lost 6 bases, and 6 bases stayed unmatched. The CDR3 loop spans 14 amino acids. Here the CDR3 DNA reads TGCAGTGCTAGATCGGGAGGGCCGGGCAATGAGCAGTTCTTC. The encoded protein is CSARSGGPGNEQFF.

On this clonotype: Given a much more abundant clone one base away, this may be a read error. Since the CDR3 does not end with the conserved phenylalanine or tryptophan, this likely comes from a read error. DNA of the CDR3: TGTGCCAGCAGCCCCTCCGGGGCGAACTATGGCTACACCGTC. It specifies CASSPSGANYGYTV. This chain connects TRBV7-2 to TRBJ1-2; a weak D match, TRBD1 (5 bases). The CDR3 sequence is 14 residues long. V lost 5 bases to trimming and J lost 2 bases, with 12 bases between them. Germline V gene data show CDR1 as SGHTA and CDR2 as FQGNSA.